This TCR beta chain was documented in a study of memory CD4+ T cells and cytomegalovirus serostatus. As regards this clone: Its antigen is not identified. It is unclear where the CDR3 begins or ends on the DNA, so no DNA is shown, and the CDR3 is as TCRdb lists it.

As handled by the study authors: After removing out-of-frame reads, around 2,100,000 distinct TCRbeta sequences remained. Data came from immunoSEQ multiplex PCR; TCRdb stores just in-frame clones and leaves some out. The V and J calls and clone size were taken over from that table, and D and trimming were inferred from the DNA. The data contain about 50,000 clones, just under 80% of them singletons. Regarding the study as a whole: CD4+ memory repertoires contained about two fifths of the roughly 160 reported CMV TCRbeta sequences.

Single viable CD3+CD4+CD8-CD45RO+ cells were sorted as the memory CD4+ T cells. Serum IgG to CMV pp150, pp28, p38 and p52 defined serostatus. CDR1 is SGHDT and CDR2 is YYEEEE in the germline V gene. 14 amino acids form the CDR3, both terminal residues included. The TCR sequence derives from an adult in good health and CMV-seronegative. Sequenced: memory CD4+ T cells from blood. The chain recombines TRBV5-6 with TRBJ1-4. CDR3 in amino acids: CASSFRGRKGKLFF.